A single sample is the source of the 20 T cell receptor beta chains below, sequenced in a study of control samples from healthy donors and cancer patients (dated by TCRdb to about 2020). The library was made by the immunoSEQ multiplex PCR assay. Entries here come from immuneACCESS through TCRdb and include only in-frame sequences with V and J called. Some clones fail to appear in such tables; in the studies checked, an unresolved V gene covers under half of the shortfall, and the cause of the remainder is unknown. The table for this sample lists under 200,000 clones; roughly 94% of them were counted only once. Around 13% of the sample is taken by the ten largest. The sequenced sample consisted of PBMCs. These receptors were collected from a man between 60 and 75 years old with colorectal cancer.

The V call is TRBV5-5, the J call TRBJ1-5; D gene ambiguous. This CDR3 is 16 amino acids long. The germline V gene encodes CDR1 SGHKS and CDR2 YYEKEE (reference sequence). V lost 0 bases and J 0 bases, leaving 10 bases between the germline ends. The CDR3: CASSLEGGYSNQPQHF. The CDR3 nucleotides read TGTGCCAGCAGCTTGGAGGGCGGCTATAGCAATCAGCCCCAGCATTTT.

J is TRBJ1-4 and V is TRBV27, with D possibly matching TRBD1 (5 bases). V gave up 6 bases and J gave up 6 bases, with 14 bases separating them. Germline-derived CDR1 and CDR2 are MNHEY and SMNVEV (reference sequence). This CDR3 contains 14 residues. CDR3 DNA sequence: TGTGCCAGCAGCCAGACAGAAGCTCATGAAAAACTGTTTTTT. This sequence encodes CASSQTEAHEKLFF.

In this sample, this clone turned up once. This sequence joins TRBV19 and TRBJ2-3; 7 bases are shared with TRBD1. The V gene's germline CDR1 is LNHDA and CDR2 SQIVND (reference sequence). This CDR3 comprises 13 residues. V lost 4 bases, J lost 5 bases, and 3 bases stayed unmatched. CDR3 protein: CASSTNRGDTQYF. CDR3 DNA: TGTGCCAGTAGTACAAACAGGGGAGATACGCAGTATTTT. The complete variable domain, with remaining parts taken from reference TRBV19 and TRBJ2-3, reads DGGITQSPKYLFRKEGQNVTLSCEQNLNHDAMYWYRQDPGQGLRLIYYSQIVNDFQKGDIAEGYSVSREKKESFPLTVTSAQKNPTAFYLCASSTNRGDTQYFGPGTRLTVL.

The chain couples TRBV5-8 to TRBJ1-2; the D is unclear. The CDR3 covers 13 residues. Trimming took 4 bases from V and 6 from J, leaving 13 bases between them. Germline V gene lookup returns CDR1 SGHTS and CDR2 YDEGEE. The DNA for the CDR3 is TGTGCCAGCAGCCAACGTGGGGTGGATGGCTACACCTTC. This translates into CASSQRGVDGYTF. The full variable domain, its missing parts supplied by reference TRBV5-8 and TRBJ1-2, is EAGVTQSPTHLIKTRGQQATLRCSPISGHTSVYWYQQALGLGLQFLLWYDEGEERNRGNFPPRFSGRQFPNYSSELNVNALELEDSALYLCASSQRGVDGYTFGSGTRLTVV.

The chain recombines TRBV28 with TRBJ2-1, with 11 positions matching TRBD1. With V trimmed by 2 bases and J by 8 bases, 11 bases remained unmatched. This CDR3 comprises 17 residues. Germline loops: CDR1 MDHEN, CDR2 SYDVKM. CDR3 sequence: CASSLGGQGGFLDEQFF. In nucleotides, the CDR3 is TGTGCCAGCAGTTTAGGGGGACAGGGGGGTTTTTTAGATGAGCAGTTCTTC. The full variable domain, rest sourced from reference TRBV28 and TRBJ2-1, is DVKVTQSSRYLVKRTGEKVFLECVQDMDHENMFWYRQDPGLGLRLIYFSYDVKMKEKGDIPEGYSVSREKKERFSLILESASTNQTSMYLCASSLGGQGGFLDEQFFGPGTRLTVL.

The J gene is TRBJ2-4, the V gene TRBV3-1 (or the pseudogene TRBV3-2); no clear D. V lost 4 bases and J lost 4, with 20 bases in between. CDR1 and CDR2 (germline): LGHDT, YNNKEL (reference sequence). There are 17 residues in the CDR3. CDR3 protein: CASSPLAPQDPKNIQYF. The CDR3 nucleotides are TGTGCCAGCAGCCCCCTGGCCCCGCAGGACCCAAAAAACATTCAGTACTTC.

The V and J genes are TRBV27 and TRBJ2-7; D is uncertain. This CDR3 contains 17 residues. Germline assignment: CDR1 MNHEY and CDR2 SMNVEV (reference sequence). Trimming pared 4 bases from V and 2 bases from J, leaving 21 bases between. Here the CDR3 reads CASSSLPHPGRTYEQYF. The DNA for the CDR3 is TGTGCCAGCAGTTCCCTCCCGCACCCGGGTAGAACCTACGAGCAGTACTTC.

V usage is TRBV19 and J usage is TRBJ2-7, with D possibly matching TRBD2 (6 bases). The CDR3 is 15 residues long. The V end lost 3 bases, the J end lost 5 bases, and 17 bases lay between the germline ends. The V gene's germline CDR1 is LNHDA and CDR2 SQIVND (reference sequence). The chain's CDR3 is CASSMGGVGVNEQYF. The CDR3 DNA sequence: TGTGCCAGTAGTATGGGAGGAGTGGGGGTGAACGAGCAGTACTTC.

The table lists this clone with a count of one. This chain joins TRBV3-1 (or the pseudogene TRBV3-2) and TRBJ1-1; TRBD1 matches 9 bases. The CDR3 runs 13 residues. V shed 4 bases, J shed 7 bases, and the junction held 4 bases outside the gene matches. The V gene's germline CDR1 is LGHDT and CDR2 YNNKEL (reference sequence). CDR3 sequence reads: CASSRDRDSEAFF. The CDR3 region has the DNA TGTGCCAGCAGCCGGGACAGGGATAGTGAAGCTTTCTTT.

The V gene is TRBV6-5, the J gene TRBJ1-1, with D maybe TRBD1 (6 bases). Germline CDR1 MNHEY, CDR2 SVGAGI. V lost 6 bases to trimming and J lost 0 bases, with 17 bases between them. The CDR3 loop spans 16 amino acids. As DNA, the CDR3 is TGTGCCAGCAGCTACGGACAGCAACTGATGAACACTGAAGCTTTCTTT. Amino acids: CASSYGQQLMNTEAFF.

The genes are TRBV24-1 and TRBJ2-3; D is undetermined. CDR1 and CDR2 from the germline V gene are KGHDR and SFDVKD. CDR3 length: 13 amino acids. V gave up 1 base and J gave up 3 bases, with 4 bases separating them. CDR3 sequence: CATSDLATDTQYF. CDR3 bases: TGTGCCACCAGTGATTTAGCGACAGATACGCAGTATTTT.

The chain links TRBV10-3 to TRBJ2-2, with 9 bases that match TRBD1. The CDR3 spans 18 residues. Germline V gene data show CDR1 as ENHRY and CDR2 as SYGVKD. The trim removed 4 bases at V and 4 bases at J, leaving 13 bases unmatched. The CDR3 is CAISAYPHRGQGTGELFF. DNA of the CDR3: TGTGCCATCAGTGCTTATCCTCACAGGGGGCAAGGCACCGGGGAGCTGTTTTTT.

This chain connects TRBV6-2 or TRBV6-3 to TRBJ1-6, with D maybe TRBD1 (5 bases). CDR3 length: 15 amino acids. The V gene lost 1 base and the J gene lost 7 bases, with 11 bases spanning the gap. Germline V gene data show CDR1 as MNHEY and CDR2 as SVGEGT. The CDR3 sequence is CASSYYQGGNSPLHF. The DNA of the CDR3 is TGTGCCAGCAGTTACTACCAGGGTGGGAATTCACCCCTCCACTTT.

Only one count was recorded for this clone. The CDR3, as DNA: TGTGCCAGCAGCGTCTCAGGGAGAGGGACCGGGGAGCTGTTTTTT. Translation: CASSVSGRGTGELFF. This chain links TRBV9 with TRBJ2-2; D is perhaps TRBD1 or TRBD2 (5 bases each). V was clipped by 2 bases and J by 5 bases, with 13 bases between them. This CDR3 has 15 residues. The germline V gene has CDR1 SGDLS and CDR2 YYNGEE.

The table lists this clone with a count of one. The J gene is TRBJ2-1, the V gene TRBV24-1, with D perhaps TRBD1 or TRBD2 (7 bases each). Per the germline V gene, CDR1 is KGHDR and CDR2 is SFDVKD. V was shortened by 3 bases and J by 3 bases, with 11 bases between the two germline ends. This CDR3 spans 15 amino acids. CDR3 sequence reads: CATSDPRGGYNEQFF. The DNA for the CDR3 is TGTGCCACCAGTGATCCCAGGGGGGGCTACAATGAGCAGTTCTTC.

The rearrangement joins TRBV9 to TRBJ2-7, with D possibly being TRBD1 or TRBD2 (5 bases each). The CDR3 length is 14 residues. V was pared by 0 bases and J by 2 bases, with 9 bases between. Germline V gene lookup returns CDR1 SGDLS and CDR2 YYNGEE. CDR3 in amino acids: CASSVDWGPYEQYF. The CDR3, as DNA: TGTGCCAGCAGCGTAGACTGGGGACCCTACGAGCAGTACTTC.

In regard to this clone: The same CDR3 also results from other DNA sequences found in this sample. CDR3 residues: CASSQVTGGNEQFF. CDR3 DNA sequence: TGTGCCAGCAGCCAAGTGACAGGGGGCAATGAGCAGTTCTTC. V and J are TRBV3-1 (or the pseudogene TRBV3-2) and TRBJ2-1; TRBD1 agrees at 9 bases. The germline V gene has CDR1 LGHDT and CDR2 YNNKEL (reference sequence). V lost 1 base and J lost 6; bases outside the gene matches: 1. The CDR3 length is 14 residues.

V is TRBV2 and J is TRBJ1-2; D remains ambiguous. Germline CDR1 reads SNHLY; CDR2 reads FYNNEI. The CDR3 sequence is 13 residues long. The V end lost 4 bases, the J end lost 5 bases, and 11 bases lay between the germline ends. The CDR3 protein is CASSVRGPYGYTF. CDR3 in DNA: TGTGCCAGCAGTGTAAGAGGACCATATGGCTACACCTTC.

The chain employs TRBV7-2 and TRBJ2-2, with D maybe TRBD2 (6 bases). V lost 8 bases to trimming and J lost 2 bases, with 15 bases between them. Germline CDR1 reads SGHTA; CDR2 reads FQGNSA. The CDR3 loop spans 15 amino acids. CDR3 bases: TGTGCCAGCTTCGTGGACTATATTAACACCGGGGAGCTGTTTTTT. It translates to CASFVDYINTGELFF.

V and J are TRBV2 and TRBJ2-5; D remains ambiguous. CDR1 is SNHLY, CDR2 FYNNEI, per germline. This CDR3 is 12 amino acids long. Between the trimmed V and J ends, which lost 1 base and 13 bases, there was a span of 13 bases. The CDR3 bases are TGTGCCAGCAGTGAAGGTGGGGTCGTAGGGTACTTC. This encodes CASSEGGVVGYF.